What follows are 2 T cell receptor beta chains derived from one specimen sequenced in a study of Ad26.COV2.S vaccination and SARS-CoV-2 variants. The assay was immunoSEQ multiplex PCR, and TCRdb's table has in-frame clones only and misses some. The table has more than 300,000 clones, around 89% seen once. Described treatment: approximately 18 received Ad26.COV2.S at low or high dose, single or two shots; 5 received placebo; per-sample allocation not given. The study sampled participants on day 63 after the first vaccine or placebo injection. The sequences come from peripheral blood, collected in a trial of Ad26.COV2.S vaccine versus placebo. These receptors all stem from a person between 18 and 65 years old who received the Ad26.COV2.S COVID-19 vaccine or a placebo.

This sequence joins TRBV30 and TRBJ2-1, with D unclear. This CDR3 region has 14 residues. Germline V gene lookup returns CDR1 GTSNPN and CDR2 SVGIG (reference sequence). Trimming removed 7 bases at V and 4 bases at J, with 17 bases between. For the CDR3, the DNA is TGTGCCTTCCTATATGACCCTATTTACAATGAGCAGTTCTTC. Residues: CAFLYDPIYNEQFF.

The chain links TRBV19 to TRBJ1-5; no firm D call. CDR1 is LNHDA, CDR2 SQIVND, per germline (reference sequence). Trimming stripped 3 bases from V and 4 bases from J, with 10 bases between. This CDR3 has 14 residues. CDR3 coding DNA: TGTGCCAGTAGTATGGCCCTAGAGAATCAGCCCCAGCATTTT. It is translated as CASSMALENQPQHF.